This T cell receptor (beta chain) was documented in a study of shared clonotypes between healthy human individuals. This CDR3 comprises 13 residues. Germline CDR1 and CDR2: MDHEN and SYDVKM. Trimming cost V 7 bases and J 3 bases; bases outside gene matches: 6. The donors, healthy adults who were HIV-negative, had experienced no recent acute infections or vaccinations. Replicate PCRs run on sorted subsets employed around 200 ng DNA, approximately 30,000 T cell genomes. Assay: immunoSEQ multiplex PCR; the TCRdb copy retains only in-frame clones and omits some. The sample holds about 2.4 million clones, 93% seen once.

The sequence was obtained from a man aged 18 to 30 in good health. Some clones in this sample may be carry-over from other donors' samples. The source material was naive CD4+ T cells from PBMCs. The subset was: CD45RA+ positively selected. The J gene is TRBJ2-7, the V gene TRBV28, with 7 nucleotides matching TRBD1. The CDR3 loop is CASNRGPHYEQYF. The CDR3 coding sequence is TGTGCCAGCAACAGGGGTCCCCACTACGAGCAGTACTTC.